This is a list of T cell receptor beta chains from one sample in a study of blood T cell repertoires in COVID-19. The table came from immunoSEQ multiplex PCR; TCRdb's copy has only in-frame clones and leaves some out. This sample has over 65,000 clones, with about 90% found just once. Sequencing input: peripheral blood. The receptors here all came from a human donor in a cohort sampled during active COVID-19. Each CDR3 is given with its conserved first and last residue. D genes are given only for firm matches. The size entry is marked missing in some rows and otherwise reads once, few, many or a size class.

size: NA; J: TRBJ2-3; V: TRBV27; D: TRBD1; CDR3: CASSSRQGSVTDTQYF; DNA: TGTGCCAGCAGTTCCAGACAGGGGAGCGTCACAGATACGCAGTATTTT
size: once; J: TRBJ2-7; V: TRBV27; D: TRBD1; CDR3: CASSRTGVSYEQYF; DNA: TGTGCCAGCAGCAGGACAGGGGTTAGCTACGAGCAGTACTTC
size: NA; J: TRBJ2-3; V: TRBV9; D: NA; CDR3: CASSAPRRGSPSTDTQYF; DNA: TGTGCCAGCAGCGCCCCTAGAAGGGGATCCCCTAGCACAGATACGCAGTATTTT
size: NA; J: TRBJ2-5; V: TRBV15; D: TRBD2; CDR3: CATSRVIAGGGETQYF; DNA: TGTGCCACCAGCAGAGTTATAGCGGGGGGCGGGGAGACCCAGTACTTC
size: NA; J: TRBJ1-2; V: TRBV18; D: TRBD1; CDR3: CASSPFRGQGASGYTF; DNA: TGTGCCAGCTCACCATTTCGAGGACAGGGGGCATCTGGCTACACCTTC
size: NA; J: TRBJ2-6; V: TRBV24-1; D: TRBD2; CDR3: CATSDPGGSGANVLTF; DNA: TGTGCCACCAGTGACCCGGGGGGCTCTGGGGCCAACGTCCTGACTTTC
size: NA; J: TRBJ1-2; V: TRBV5-1; D: TRBD1; CDR3: CASSLGQGFGYTF; DNA: TGCGCCAGCAGCTTGGGACAGGGGTTTGGCTACACCTTC
size: NA; J: TRBJ2-7; V: TRBV5-1; D: TRBD1; CDR3: CASSLIGTGISEQYF; DNA: TGCGCCAGCAGCTTGATCGGGACAGGGATAAGCGAGCAGTACTTC
size: NA; J: TRBJ1-2; V: TRBV7-2; D: NA; CDR3: CASSLDGAGHPGYTF; DNA: TGTGCCAGCAGCTTAGACGGCGCAGGCCACCCCGGCTACACCTTC
size: NA; J: TRBJ2-3; V: TRBV4-2; D: NA; CDR3: CASSQGPSGSTDTQYF; DNA: TGTGCCAGCAGCCAAGGCCCATCGGGGTCAACAGATACGCAGTATTTT
size: few; J: TRBJ1-2; V: TRBV4-3; D: TRBD1; CDR3: CASSQAWDRAYGYTF; DNA: TGCGCCAGCAGCCAGGCTTGGGACAGGGCCTATGGCTACACCTTC
size: NA; J: TRBJ2-7; V: TRBV6-6; D: NA; CDR3: CASSYFRVSYEQYF; DNA: TGTGCCAGCAGTTACTTCAGGGTCTCCTACGAGCAGTACTTC
size: NA; J: TRBJ2-1; V: TRBV6-1; D: NA; CDR3: CASSESWGGRVQLNEQFF; DNA: TGTGCCAGCAGTGAAAGCTGGGGGGGCAGGGTCCAACTCAATGAGCAGTTCTTC
size: once; J: TRBJ2-1; V: TRBV3-1/TRBV3-2; D: NA; CDR3: CASSQAGSSYNEQFF; DNA: TGTGCCAGCAGCCAAGCGGGGAGCTCCTACAATGAGCAGTTCTTC
size: NA; J: TRBJ1-5; V: TRBV7-8; D: TRBD1; CDR3: CASTLKPRGTGTIFSNQPQHF; DNA: TGTGCCAGCACCTTGAAGCCGCGGGGGACAGGGACGATTTTTAGCAATCAGCCCCAGCATTTT
size: NA; J: TRBJ2-7; V: TRBV18; D: TRBD1; CDR3: CASSSTLPGTGMGEQYF; DNA: TGTGCCAGCTCATCAACGTTGCCCGGGACAGGGATGGGGGAGCAGTACTTC
size: NA; J: TRBJ2-6; V: TRBV18; D: NA; CDR3: CASSPGEIGANVLTF; DNA: TGTGCCAGCTCACCAGGGGAGATTGGGGCCAACGTCCTGACTTTC
size: NA; J: TRBJ1-5; V: TRBV24-1; D: TRBD1; CDR3: CATSDSTGLGKGNQPQHF; DNA: TGTGCCACCAGTGATTCGACAGGGTTGGGCAAAGGCAATCAGCCCCAGCATTTT
size: NA; J: TRBJ1-1; V: TRBV19; D: NA; CDR3: CASSIQGWNTEAFF; DNA: TGTGCCAGTAGTATACAGGGTTGGAACACTGAAGCTTTCTTT
size: few; J: TRBJ1-3; V: TRBV21-1; D: NA; CDR3: CASSKVEDRTSSGNTIYF; DNA: TGTGCCAGCAGCAAAGTAGAAGACAGGACGAGCTCTGGAAACACCATATATTTT
size: NA; J: TRBJ1-1; V: TRBV30; D: TRBD1; CDR3: CAGGGYETEAFF; DNA: TGTGCCGGAGGGGGCTATGAGACTGAAGCTTTCTTT
size: NA; J: TRBJ2-1; V: TRBV19; D: NA; CDR3: CASTPDFTPYNEQFF; DNA: TGTGCCAGTACCCCGGACTTTACCCCCTACAATGAGCAGTTCTTC
size: NA; J: TRBJ2-7; V: TRBV7-9; D: TRBD1; CDR3: CASSPGTGHEQYF; DNA: TGTGCCAGCAGCCCCGGGACAGGGCATGAGCAGTACTTC
size: NA; J: TRBJ2-7; V: TRBV5-4; D: TRBD1; CDR3: CATHPRTGSYEQYF; DNA: TGTGCCACCCACCCCCGGACAGGGAGCTACGAGCAGTACTTC
size: NA; J: TRBJ2-7; V: TRBV5-6; D: TRBD1; CDR3: CASSYGTASYEQYF; DNA: TGTGCCAGCAGCTACGGGACAGCTTCCTACGAGCAGTACTTC
size: few; J: TRBJ2-2; V: TRBV6-6; D: TRBD1; CDR3: CASSQRGTGTLTGELFF; DNA: TGTGCCAGCAGTCAGCGAGGGACAGGGACCCTGACCGGGGAGCTGTTTTTT
size: NA; J: TRBJ1-6; V: TRBV7-9; D: NA; CDR3: CASSRQNSPLHF; DNA: TGTGCCAGCAGCCGACAGAATTCACCCCTCCACTTT
size: NA; J: TRBJ2-1; V: TRBV10-1; D: TRBD2; CDR3: CASTPGLASNEQFF; DNA: TGCGCCAGCACTCCGGGACTAGCGAGCAATGAGCAGTTCTTC
size: NA; J: TRBJ2-4; V: TRBV21-1; D: NA; CDR3: CASSQGHTKAKNIQYF; DNA: TGTGCCAGCAGCCAGGGACATACTAAAGCCAAAAACATTCAGTACTTC
size: NA; J: TRBJ2-1; V: TRBV5-4; D: TRBD2; CDR3: CASSLNPGGDNEQFF; DNA: TGTGCCAGCAGCTTGAACCCGGGGGGGGACAATGAGCAGTTCTTC
size: NA; J: TRBJ2-5; V: TRBV7-2; D: TRBD2; CDR3: CASSLGQRGGPETQYF; DNA: TGTGCCAGCAGCTTAGGACAGCGGGGGGGCCCCGAGACCCAGTACTTC
size: NA; J: TRBJ1-2; V: TRBV2; D: TRBD1; CDR3: CASSVQGAGYGYTF; DNA: TGTGCCAGCAGTGTACAGGGGGCTGGCTATGGCTACACCTTC
size: NA; J: TRBJ1-2; V: TRBV18; D: TRBD1; CDR3: CASSPPRGQGDGYTF; DNA: TGTGCCAGCTCACCACCAAGGGGACAGGGGGATGGCTACACCTTC
size: NA; J: TRBJ1-4; V: TRBV4-1; D: TRBD1; CDR3: CASSQVRGQGAEEKLFF; DNA: TGCGCCAGCAGCCAAGTAAGAGGGCAGGGGGCGGAGGAAAAACTGTTTTTT
size: NA; J: TRBJ1-5; V: TRBV7-2; D: NA; CDR3: CASSLAGGKQPQHF; DNA: TGTGCCAGCAGCTTAGCTGGGGGCAAGCAGCCCCAGCATTTT
size: NA; J: TRBJ2-1; V: TRBV18; D: TRBD2; CDR3: CASSLNLAGGGDEQFF; DNA: TGTGCCAGCTCACTAAACCTAGCGGGGGGAGGCGATGAGCAGTTCTTC
size: NA; J: TRBJ2-5; V: TRBV4-3; D: TRBD2; CDR3: CASSLGLSGGPEAETQYF; DNA: TGCGCCAGCAGCCTCGGGCTATCGGGGGGGCCGGAGGCAGAGACCCAGTACTTC
size: NA; J: TRBJ2-6; V: TRBV19; D: NA; CDR3: CASSTGSSGANVLTF; DNA: TGTGCCAGTAGTACCGGGAGCTCTGGGGCCAACGTCCTGACTTTC
size: NA; J: TRBJ2-1; V: TRBV10-1; D: TRBD2; CDR3: CASSESTASGRNEQFF; DNA: TGCGCCAGCAGTGAGTCGACGGCTAGCGGGAGAAATGAGCAGTTCTTC
size: once; J: TRBJ1-1; V: TRBV18; D: NA; CDR3: CASSSRVDTEAFF; DNA: TGTGCCAGCTCCAGCAGGGTGGACACTGAAGCTTTCTTT
size: NA; J: TRBJ2-3; V: TRBV11-2; D: NA; CDR3: CASSFRGRGGTDTQYF; DNA: TGTGCCAGCAGCTTTCGCGGTAGGGGTGGGACAGATACGCAGTATTTT
size: NA; J: TRBJ2-7; V: TRBV6-6; D: TRBD1; CDR3: CASRLGEQGAFNEQYF; DNA: TGTGCCAGCAGGCTAGGGGAACAGGGGGCTTTCAACGAGCAGTACTTC